This T cell receptor (beta chain) was identified during a study of CD8 T cells in ankylosing spondylitis. CDR3 size: 14 residues. CDR1 MNHNS and CDR2 SASEGT come from the germline V gene. Trimming took off 6 bases at V and 0 bases at J, with 9 bases between the two ends. TCRdb passed the 5' RACE reads through MiXCR, listing each CDR3 protein once. The data contain under 300,000 distinct CDR3 sequences, about a sixth of them singletons. This clonotype has just a few counts. The TCR was taken from a male donor with ankylosing spondylitis or in good health (not recorded which). Sequenced sample: blood, either unsorted or a sorted T cell fraction (not recorded which). This chain links TRBV6-1 with TRBJ1-5, with D unclear. The CDR3 protein is CASSERYSNQPQHF. The CDR3 coding sequence is TGTGCCAGCAGCGAAAGGTATAGCAATCAGCCCCAGCATTTT.